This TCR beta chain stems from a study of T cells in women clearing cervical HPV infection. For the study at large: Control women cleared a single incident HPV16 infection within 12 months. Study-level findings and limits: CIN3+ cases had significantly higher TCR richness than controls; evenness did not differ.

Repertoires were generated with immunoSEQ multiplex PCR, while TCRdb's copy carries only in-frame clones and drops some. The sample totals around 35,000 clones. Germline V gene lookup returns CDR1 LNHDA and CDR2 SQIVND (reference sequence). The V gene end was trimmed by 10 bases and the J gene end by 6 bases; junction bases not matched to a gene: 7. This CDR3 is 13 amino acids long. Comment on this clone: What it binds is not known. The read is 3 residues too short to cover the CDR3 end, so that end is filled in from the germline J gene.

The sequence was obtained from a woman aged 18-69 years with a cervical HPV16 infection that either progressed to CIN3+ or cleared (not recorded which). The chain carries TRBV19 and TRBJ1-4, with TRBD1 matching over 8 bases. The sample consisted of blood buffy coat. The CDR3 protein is CATRTGFHEKLFF. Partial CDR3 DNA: TGTGCCACCAGGACAGGGTTTCATGAAAAA.